One and the same sample provided the 4 T cell receptor beta chains below, sequenced in a study of blood T cell repertoires in COVID-19. Here immunoSEQ multiplex PCR was the method, and the copy in TCRdb shows in-frame clones only, minus some. This table holds 320,000 or so clones, 89% found once. Sequenced: PBMCs or T cells enriched from blood (not recorded which). These receptors were collected from a man aged 55 to 69 who had recovered from COVID-19.

This chain joins TRBV6-2 or TRBV6-3 and TRBJ1-6, with 9 bases aligning to TRBD1. This CDR3 has 15 amino acids. In germline, CDR1 is MNHEY, CDR2 SVGEGT. Unmatched junction bases numbered 7, after V lost 3 bases and J lost 10 bases. CDR3 loop: CASSYRTGEYSPLHF. CDR3 sequence (DNA): TGTGCCAGCAGTTATCGGACAGGGGAGTACTCACCCCTCCACTTT.

The V and J genes are TRBV18 and TRBJ2-7, with D tentatively TRBD2 (6 bases). Germline V gene sequence: CDR1 KGHSH, CDR2 LQKENI. Trimming stripped 3 bases from V and 2 bases from J, with 8 bases between. This CDR3 has 13 amino acids. CDR3 nucleotides: TGTGCCAGCTCACCGGCGGGACCCTACGAGCAGTACTTC. This codes for CASSPAGPYEQYF.

The chain carries TRBV11-2 and TRBJ2-7; TRBD2 agrees at 10 bases. This CDR3 spans 15 amino acids. V trimming: 2 bases; J trimming: 3 bases; junction bases outside the gene matches: 4. Germline V gene lookup returns CDR1 SGHAT and CDR2 FQNNGV. The CDR3 DNA is TGTGCCAGCAGCTTACTAGCGGGGGAGATCTACGAGCAGTACTTC. It encodes CASSLLAGEIYEQYF. Together with reference TRBV11-2 and TRBJ2-7, the CDR3 gives the full variable domain: EAGVAQSPRYKIIEKRQSVAFWCNPISGHATLYWYQQILGQGPKLLIQFQNNGVVDDSQLPKDRFSAERLKGVDSTLKIQPAKLEDSAVYLCASSLLAGEIYEQYFGPGTRLTVT.

The V and J genes are TRBV2 and TRBJ2-5; 9 bases line up with TRBD2. V lost 9 bases and J lost 4; bases outside the gene matches: 3. Per germline, CDR1 SNHLY and CDR2 FYNNEI. This CDR3 region has 12 residues. As DNA, the CDR3 is TGTGCCAGAGGGGGACTAGCAGAGACCCAGTACTTC. Translating gives CARGGLAETQYF.